This TCR beta chain was captured in a study of control samples from healthy donors and cancer patients. Profiled with immunoSEQ multiplex PCR; TCRdb holds only in-frame clones, not every one. The sample includes 140,000 to 150,000 clones, approximately 94% seen only once; the top ten take 5.5% to 7.5%. CDR3 length: 14 residues. V lost 1 base to trimming and J lost 6 bases; unmatched junction nucleotides: 4. Germline V gene sequence: CDR1 SGHRS, CDR2 YFSETQ. Sequencing input: blood. This receptor was identified in a young man in good health. The chain has TRBV5-1 and TRBJ2-1, with TRBD2 identical over 7 bases. CDR3 in amino acids: CASSLPGGSNEQFF. The CDR3 region has the DNA TGCGCCAGCAGCTTGCCTGGCGGGAGCAATGAGCAGTTCTTC.